A single sample gave rise to the 2 T cell receptor beta chains below, sequenced in a study of human T cells and chemical hapten exposure (dated by TCRdb to 2020 to 2023). This sample's time point label indicates: pre-sensitization, week 0. The treatment or condition label of this sample denotes: therapeutic diphenylcyclopropenone sensitization with weekly scalp DPC. Receptor libraries were prepared by RACE. The run used a NextSeq 500. TCRdb itself trimmed the public reads at Q25 with fastp, ran MiXCR and retained productive beta chains. Rows with a matching CDR3 protein are joined into one entry that keeps the most common DNA and genes. The sample records a few hundred thousand distinct CDR3 sequences, around 5.5% of which are singletons. The ten most abundant clones make up approximately 8.2% of the sample. Sequenced here: whole blood, sampled in connection with sensitization to the hapten diphenylcyclopropenone (DPC). These receptor sequences come from a woman between 18 and 29 years old with alopecia areata. Some clones in this sample may be carry-over from other donors' samples.

The V gene is TRBV20-1, the J gene TRBJ2-3; 7 nucleotides align to TRBD2. The V and J ends lost 4 bases and 8 bases, in that order; junction bases with no gene match: 3. CDR1 and CDR2 (germline): DFQATT, SNEGSKA (reference sequence). This CDR3 has 11 residues. Here the CDR3 DNA reads TGCAGTGCTATTTTAGCGGGTACGCAGTATTTT. Translated, it gives CSAILAGTQYF.

This chain joins TRBV3-1 and TRBJ2-1; 16 bases fit TRBD2. Germline V CDR1 and CDR2: LGHDT, YNNKEL (reference sequence). With 2 bases clipped from V and 12 bases from J, the junction kept 7 bases outside the gene matches. The CDR3 is 16 residues long. CDR3 amino acids: CASSQSGTSGGVWQFF. The CDR3 DNA sequence: TGTGCCAGCAGCCAATCGGGGACTAGCGGGGGGGTCTGGCAGTTCTTC.